These 29 T cell receptor beta chains were all obtained from the same sample, sequenced in a study of control samples from healthy donors and cancer patients. TCRdb's table, derived via immunoSEQ multiplex PCR, lists solely in-frame clones and lacks some. The sample gives 210,000 or so clones, approximately 91% of which show up once; around 1.9% is in the top ten. The sequenced material came from blood. The receptors derive from a man aged 30 to 39 in good health.

The rearrangement links TRBV7-9 to TRBJ2-1; D ambiguous. Germline-derived CDR1 and CDR2 are SEHNR and FQNEAQ (reference sequence). This CDR3 spans 12 amino acids. Trimming cost V 7 bases and J 6 bases, with 10 bases left between them. CDR3 DNA sequence: TGTGCCAGCATCCGTACGGCCAATGAGCAGTTCTTC. Protein sequence: CASIRTANEQFF. Combining the CDR3 with reference TRBV7-9 and TRBJ2-1 gives the whole variable domain DTGVSQNPRHKITKRGQNVTFRCDPISEHNRLYWYRQTLGQGPEFLTYFQNEAQLEKSRLLSDRFSAERPKGSFSTLEIQRTEQGDSAMYLCASIRTANEQFFGPGTRLTVL.

The rearrangement uses TRBV7-9 and TRBJ2-7, with 7 nucleotides matching TRBD1. V dropped 3 bases and J dropped 5; count of bases not matched to a gene: 10. The length of the CDR3 is 15 residues. Germline CDR1 SEHNR, CDR2 FQNEAQ (reference sequence). CDR3 region: CASSFPGQSKNEQYF. The CDR3 DNA sequence: TGTGCCAGCAGCTTTCCGGGACAGTCAAAGAACGAGCAGTACTTC.

The chain carries TRBV3-1 (or the pseudogene TRBV3-2) and TRBJ2-1; perhaps TRBD2 as D (6 bases). In germline, CDR1 is LGHDT, CDR2 YNNKEL (reference sequence). This CDR3 has 16 residues. V was shortened by 1 base and J by 1 base, with 11 bases between the two germline ends. This CDR3 is CASSQGGRGSYNEQFF. The CDR3 DNA sequence: TGTGCCAGCAGCCAAGGGGGTCGGGGGTCCTACAATGAGCAGTTCTTC.

The J gene is TRBJ1-1, the V gene TRBV2, with D possibly being TRBD1 (5 bases). CDR1 and CDR2 from the germline V gene are SNHLY and FYNNEI. The ends were cut back, 4 bases at V and 1 base at J, with 7 bases in the middle. CDR3 length equals 13 residues. The CDR3 region is CASSGQRNTEAFF. The CDR3 DNA reads as TGTGCCAGCAGTGGACAGAGGAACACTGAAGCTTTCTTT.

This clone was recorded only once. The genes are TRBV30 and TRBJ2-1; 10 bases align to TRBD2. The trim removed 0 bases at V and 2 bases at J, leaving 1 base unmatched. The CDR3 length is 15 residues. CDR1 is GTSNPN, CDR2 SVGIG, per germline (reference sequence). The CDR3 sequence: CAWSVGLAAYNEQFF. CDR3 DNA: TGTGCCTGGAGTGTAGGACTAGCGGCCTACAATGAGCAGTTCTTC.

The table lists this clone with a count of one. This chain uses TRBV27 with TRBJ2-4, with 7 bases fitting TRBD1. The germline gives CDR1 MNHEY, CDR2 SMNVEV (reference sequence). The CDR3 is 14 amino acids. The V segment lost 6 bases and the J segment 6 bases; nucleotides outside the gene matches: 8. CDR3 DNA: TGTGCCAGCAGATTTACCCGGGACAGAAACATTCAGTACTTC. This codes for CASRFTRDRNIQYF.

The J gene is TRBJ2-1, the V gene TRBV6-4; maybe TRBD1 (6 bases). The CDR3 runs to 14 residues. Germline values: CDR1 MRHNA, CDR2 SNTAGT. Trimming cost V 2 bases and J 7 bases, with 12 bases left between them. The DNA for the CDR3 is TGTGCCAGCAGTGACGGGAACAGGGTTAATGAGCAGTTCTTC. Translated, it gives CASSDGNRVNEQFF.

The gene calls are TRBV6-2 or TRBV6-3 and TRBJ2-7; TRBD1 matches 9 bases. From germline, CDR1 is MNHEY and CDR2 SVGEGT. This CDR3 has 14 residues. The junction had 12 bases not matched to a gene; V was cut back by 6 bases and J by 9 bases. The CDR3: CASSHRDRDPPQYF. Here the CDR3 DNA reads TGTGCCAGCAGCCACCGGGACAGGGACCCCCCGCAGTACTTC.

The rearrangement links TRBV4-1 to TRBJ2-3; TRBD2 aligns across 9 bases. The V gene's germline CDR1 is MGHRA and CDR2 YSYEKL. The V and J ends lost 4 bases and 7 bases, in that order; junction bases with no gene match: 12. The CDR3 covers 16 residues. The CDR3 protein is CASSPAPGASGNTQYF. CDR3 nucleotides: TGCGCCAGCAGCCCCGCACCGGGGGCTAGCGGGAATACGCAGTATTTT.

This chain joins TRBV6-5 and TRBJ2-4, with 8 nucleotides matching TRBD2. The CDR3 has 15 residues. The V gene's germline CDR1 is MNHEY and CDR2 SVGAGI. Unmatched junction bases numbered 10, after V lost 7 bases and J lost 5 bases. The CDR3 protein is CASISKAGAQNIQYF. The DNA of the CDR3 is TGTGCCAGCATCTCCAAAGCGGGGGCTCAAAACATTCAGTACTTC.

This chain joins TRBV19 and TRBJ1-3, with a tentative D call TRBD1 (5 bases). V lost 6 bases and J 0 bases, leaving 9 bases between the germline ends. This CDR3 region has 14 residues. Germline CDR1 is LNHDA and CDR2 is SQIVND (reference sequence). CDR3 protein: CASSRDFSGNTIYF. In DNA, the CDR3 is TGTGCCAGTAGCAGGGACTTCTCTGGAAACACCATATATTTT.

V and J are TRBV24-1 and TRBJ2-3, with 7 nucleotides matching TRBD1. Trimming took 2 bases from V and 15 from J; bases not matched to a gene: 13. This CDR3 is 14 amino acids long. In germline, CDR1 is KGHDR, CDR2 SFDVKD. CDR3 amino acids: CATSDSLARQGIYF. The CDR3 DNA sequence: TGTGCCACCAGTGATTCTCTAGCCCGACAGGGCATCTATTTT.

The chain carries TRBV14 and TRBJ2-1; unclear D gene. V was pared by 1 base and J by 2 bases, with 3 bases between. The CDR3 extends over 13 amino acids. CDR1 SGHDN and CDR2 FVKESK come from the germline V gene. The CDR3 DNA is TGTGCCAGCAGCCAAGGGCCCTACAATGAGCAGTTCTTC. Its translation is CASSQGPYNEQFF.

The chain is built from TRBV5-8 and TRBJ1-6; TRBD1 agrees at 8 bases. Germline CDR1 and CDR2: SGHTS and YDEGEE. J was trimmed by 7 bases and V by 2 bases; bases with no gene match: 5. This CDR3 comprises 15 residues. CDR3 bases: TGTGCCAGCAGCTTTGAGGGACAGGCCAATTCACCCCTCCACTTT. It translates to CASSFEGQANSPLHF.

The chain has TRBV19 and TRBJ2-1; 7 bases map to TRBD1. Germline V gives CDR1 LNHDA, CDR2 SQIVND (reference sequence). The CDR3 is 15 residues long. The ends lost 6 bases at V and 9 bases at J; junction bases unmatched: 14. This chain's CDR3 is CASSTGQTLNGEQFF. The CDR3 nucleotides read TGTGCCAGTAGCACGGGACAGACCTTGAACGGTGAGCAGTTCTTC.

The J gene is TRBJ1-5, the V gene TRBV6-5; D is undetermined. V dropped 0 bases and J dropped 0 bases, with 6 bases sitting between them. The CDR3 runs 15 residues. Germline CDR1 reads MNHEY; CDR2 reads SVGAGI. CDR3 sequence (DNA): TGTGCCAGCAGTTACTCGGGTTATAGCAATCAGCCCCAGCATTTT. Its protein product is CASSYSGYSNQPQHF.

The V and J genes are TRBV19 and TRBJ2-1; 7 bases match TRBD2. V lost 3 bases to trimming and J lost 0 bases; unmatched junction nucleotides: 14. The CDR3 runs 19 residues. Germline lookup yields CDR1 LNHDA and CDR2 SQIVND (reference sequence). The CDR3 loop is CASSITGGYRLSSYNEQFF. CDR3 sequence (DNA): TGTGCCAGTAGTATTACGGGGGGTTACAGGCTGAGCTCCTACAATGAGCAGTTCTTC.

V and J are TRBV4-1 and TRBJ2-2; no reliable D call. Trimming stripped 4 bases from V and 1 base from J, with 7 bases between. The CDR3 contains 14 residues. Germline CDR1 MGHRA, CDR2 YSYEKL. The CDR3 spells CASSPNLNTGELFF. CDR3 nucleotides: TGCGCCAGCAGCCCCAATCTGAACACCGGGGAGCTGTTTTTT.

CDR3 sequence reads: CASSLAEDRYLWTEAFF. CDR3 DNA: TGCGCCAGCAGCTTGGCCGAGGACCGATACCTTTGGACTGAAGCTTTCTTT. The chain employs TRBV5-1 and TRBJ1-1; no definite D call. In germline, CDR1 is SGHRS, CDR2 YFSETQ. V was shortened by 0 bases and J by 5 bases, with 20 bases between the two germline ends. This CDR3 has 17 amino acids.

This chain uses TRBV25-1 with TRBJ1-2; D possibly corresponds to TRBD1 (6 bases). The germline V gene encodes CDR1 MGHDK and CDR2 SYGVNS. This CDR3 has 14 amino acids. The V and J ends lost 8 bases and 6 bases respectively, with 19 bases between them. Here the CDR3 DNA reads TGTGCCAGCCGCCCGAAGGGGGGCGCAGATGGCTACACCTTC. Residues: CASRPKGGADGYTF.

This chain uses TRBV11-3 with TRBJ1-5, with 7 bases identical to TRBD1. J was trimmed by 0 bases and V by 4 bases; bases with no gene match: 9. Germline V gene sequence: CDR1 SGHNT, CDR2 YENEEA. The CDR3 loop spans 17 amino acids. DNA for the CDR3: TGTGCCAGCAGCTGGGACAGAGTCGGTTATAGCAATCAGCCCCAGCATTTT. Protein sequence: CASSWDRVGYSNQPQHF.

The rearrangement links TRBV5-1 to TRBJ2-1; 9 bases line up with TRBD1. V lost 2 bases, J lost 9 bases, and 12 bases stayed unmatched. The germline gives CDR1 SGHRS, CDR2 YFSETQ. CDR3 length: 16 amino acids. The CDR3 loop reads CASSLGGQGLRGEQFF. The CDR3 DNA reads TGCGCCAGCAGCTTAGGGGGACAGGGATTAAGAGGTGAGCAGTTCTTC.

The rearrangement joins TRBV23-1 to TRBJ1-4; 7 bases line up with TRBD1. TRBV23-1 is sorted into the ORF group, with uncertain function. The CDR3 consists of 18 residues. The V gene end was trimmed by 0 bases and the J gene end by 4 bases; junction bases not matched to a gene: 11. DNA for the CDR3: TGCGCCAGCAGTCAATCCGGGGGGCAGGGGGACTTTAATGAAAAACTGTTTTTT. It is translated as CASSQSGGQGDFNEKLFF.

The V and J genes are TRBV4-1 and TRBJ1-1, with D possibly matching TRBD1 (5 bases). Germline CDR1 MGHRA, CDR2 YSYEKL. V was trimmed by 1 base and J by 3 bases, leaving 12 bases between them. This CDR3 is built from 15 residues. CDR3: CASSQVGTGDTEAFF. The DNA for the CDR3 is TGCGCCAGCAGCCAAGTAGGGACGGGTGACACTGAAGCTTTCTTT.

The chain couples TRBV6-5 to TRBJ2-1; 10 bases map to TRBD1. J was trimmed by 6 bases and V by 7 bases; bases with no gene match: 9. The CDR3 loop spans 15 amino acids. CDR1 and CDR2 from the germline V gene are MNHEY and SVGAGI. CDR3 in amino acids: CASTGWDRGINEQFF. DNA of the CDR3: TGTGCCAGCACTGGATGGGACAGGGGCATCAATGAGCAGTTCTTC.

The chain has TRBV19 and TRBJ1-5; perhaps TRBD1 as D (6 bases). This CDR3 spans 17 amino acids. The V end was cut by 2 bases, the J end by 2 bases, with 16 bases between. Germline V gene data show CDR1 as LNHDA and CDR2 as SQIVND (reference sequence). The CDR3 nucleotides are TGTGCCAGTAGTATAACCTCAGGGGCCCGGGGCAATCAGCCCCAGCATTTT. Encoded protein: CASSITSGARGNQPQHF.

For this clone: Its ends do not fully match the called genes, so a read error is possible. V gene TRBV3-1 (or the pseudogene TRBV3-2) combines with J gene TRBJ2-1; TRBD2 aligns across 11 bases. Germline V gives CDR1 LGHDT, CDR2 YNNKEL (reference sequence). This CDR3 comprises 17 residues. CDR3 DNA: TGTGCCAGCAGTCAAGCGATGATAGCGGGGGGGCCGAATGAGCAGTTCTTC. Its translation: CASSQAMIAGGPNEQFF.

The chain has TRBV27 and TRBJ1-2, with 10 positions matching TRBD1. Germline CDR1 and CDR2: MNHEY and SMNVEV (reference sequence). The CDR3 is 14 residues long. After removal of 6 bases from V and 4 bases from J, the junction contained 5 bases not matched to a gene. The CDR3 DNA reads as TGTGCCAGCAGGCGACAGGGGGCTGTCTATGGCTACACCTTC. It is translated as CASRRQGAVYGYTF.

With regard to this clone: Additional DNA sequences in this sample encode the identical CDR3. The V gene is TRBV5-1, the J gene TRBJ2-1; D perhaps matches TRBD1 (5 bases). The CDR3 extends over 13 amino acids. Per germline, CDR1 SGHRS and CDR2 YFSETQ. The V gene lost 4 bases and the J gene lost 7 bases, with 12 bases spanning the gap. CDR3: CASSGAGRNEQFF. Written as DNA, the CDR3 is TGCGCCAGCAGCGGGGCAGGGCGGAATGAGCAGTTCTTC.